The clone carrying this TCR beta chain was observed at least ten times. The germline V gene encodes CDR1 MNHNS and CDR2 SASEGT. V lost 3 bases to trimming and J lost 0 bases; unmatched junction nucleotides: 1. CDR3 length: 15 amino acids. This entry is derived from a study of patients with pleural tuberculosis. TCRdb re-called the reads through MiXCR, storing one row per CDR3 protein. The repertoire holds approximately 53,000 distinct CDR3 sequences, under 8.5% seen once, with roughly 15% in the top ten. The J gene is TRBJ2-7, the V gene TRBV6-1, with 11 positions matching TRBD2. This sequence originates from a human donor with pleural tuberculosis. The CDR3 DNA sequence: TGTGCCAGCAGTGAGACTAGCGGGGTCTCCTACGAGCAGTACTTC. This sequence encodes CASSETSGVSYEQYF.